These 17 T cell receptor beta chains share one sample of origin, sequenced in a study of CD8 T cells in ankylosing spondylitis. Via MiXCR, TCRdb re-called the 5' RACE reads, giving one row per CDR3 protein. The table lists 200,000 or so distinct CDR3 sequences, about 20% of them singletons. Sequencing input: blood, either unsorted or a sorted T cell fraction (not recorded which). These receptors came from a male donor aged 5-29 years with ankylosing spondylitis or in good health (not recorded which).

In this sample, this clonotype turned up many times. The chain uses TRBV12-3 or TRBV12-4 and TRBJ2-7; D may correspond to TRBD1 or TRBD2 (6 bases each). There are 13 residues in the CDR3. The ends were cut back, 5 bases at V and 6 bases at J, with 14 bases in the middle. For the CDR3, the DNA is TGTGCCAGCAGTCCTTACGGGGGCTCCGAGCAGTACGTC. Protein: CASSPYGGSEQYV.

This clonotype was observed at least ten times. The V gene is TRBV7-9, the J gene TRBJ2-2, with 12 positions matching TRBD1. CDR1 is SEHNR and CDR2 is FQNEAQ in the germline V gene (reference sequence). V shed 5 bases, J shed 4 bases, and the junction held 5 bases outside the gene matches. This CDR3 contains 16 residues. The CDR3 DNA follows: TGTGCCAGCAGCGATGGGGACAGGGGGCTCACCGGGGAGCTGTTTTTT. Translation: CASSDGDRGLTGELFF.

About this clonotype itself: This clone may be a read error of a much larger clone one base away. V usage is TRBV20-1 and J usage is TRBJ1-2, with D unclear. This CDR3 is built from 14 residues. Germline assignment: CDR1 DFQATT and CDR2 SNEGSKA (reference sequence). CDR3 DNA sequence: TGCAGTGCTAGAGACCAGGTGTCTATCTATGGCTACCCCTTC. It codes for CSARDQVSIYGYPF.

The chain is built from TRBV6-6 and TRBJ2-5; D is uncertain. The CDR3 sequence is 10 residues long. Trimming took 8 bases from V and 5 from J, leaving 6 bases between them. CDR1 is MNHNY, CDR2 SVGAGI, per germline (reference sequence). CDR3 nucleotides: TGTGCCAGCCGAGCGGAGACCCAGTACTTC. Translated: CASRAETQYF.

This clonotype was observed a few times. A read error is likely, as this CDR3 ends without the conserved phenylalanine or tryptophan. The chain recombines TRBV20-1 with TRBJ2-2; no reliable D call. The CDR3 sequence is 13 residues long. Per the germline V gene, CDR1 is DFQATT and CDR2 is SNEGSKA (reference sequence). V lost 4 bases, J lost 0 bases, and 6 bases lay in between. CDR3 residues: CSAIRTNTGELFS. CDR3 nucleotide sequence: TGCAGTGCTATTAGGACGAACACCGGGGAGCTGTTTTCT.

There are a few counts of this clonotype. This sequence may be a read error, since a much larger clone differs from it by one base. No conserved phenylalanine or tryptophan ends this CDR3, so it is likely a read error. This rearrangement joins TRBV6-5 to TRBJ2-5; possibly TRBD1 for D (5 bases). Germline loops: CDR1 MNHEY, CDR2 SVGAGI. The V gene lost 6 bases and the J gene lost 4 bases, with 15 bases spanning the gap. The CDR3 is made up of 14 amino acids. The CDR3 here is CASRPQLQGETQYY. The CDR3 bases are TGTGCCAGCAGGCCCCAACTCCAGGGAGAGACCCAGTACTAC.

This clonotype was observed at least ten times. In DNA, the CDR3 is TGTGCCAGTAGGTCCTATAATTCACCCCTCCACTTT. As protein: CASRSYNSPLHF. The gene calls are TRBV6-5 and TRBJ1-6, with unresolved D. The CDR3 runs 12 residues. The germline V gene encodes CDR1 MNHEY and CDR2 SVGAGI. V lost 9 bases and J lost 1, with 4 bases in between.

CDR3 sequence reads: CASSLSGSGKEAKNIQYF. The CDR3 DNA is TGTGCCAGCAGCTTATCCGGTTCGGGAAAGGAGGCCAAAAACATTCAGTACTTC. The chain is built from TRBV7-9 and TRBJ2-4, with D possibly matching TRBD2 (5 bases). Trimming pared 2 bases from V and 1 base from J, leaving 18 bases between. The length of the CDR3 is 18 residues. Germline V gene data show CDR1 as SEHNR and CDR2 as FQNEAQ (reference sequence). The whole variable domain, remainder taken from reference TRBV7-9 and TRBJ2-4, is DTGVSQNPRHKITKRGQNVTFRCDPISEHNRLYWYRQTLGQGPEFLTYFQNEAQLEKSRLLSDRFSAERPKGSFSTLEIQRTEQGDSAMYLCASSLSGSGKEAKNIQYFGAGTRLSVL.

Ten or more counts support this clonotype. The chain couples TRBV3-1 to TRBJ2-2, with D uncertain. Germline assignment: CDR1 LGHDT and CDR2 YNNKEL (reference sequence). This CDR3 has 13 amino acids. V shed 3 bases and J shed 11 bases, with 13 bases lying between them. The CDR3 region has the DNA TGTGCCAGCAGCCAGGCCGGCCTAGGAGAGCTGTTTTTT. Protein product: CASSQAGLGELFF.

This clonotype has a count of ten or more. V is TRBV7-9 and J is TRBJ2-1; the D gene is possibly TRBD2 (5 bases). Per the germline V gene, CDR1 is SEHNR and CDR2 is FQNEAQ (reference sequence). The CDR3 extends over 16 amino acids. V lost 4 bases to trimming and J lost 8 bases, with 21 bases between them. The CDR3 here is CASSSDSTRLYDEQFF. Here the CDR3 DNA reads TGTGCCAGCAGCTCGGACTCCACGCGGTTATACGATGAGCAGTTCTTC.

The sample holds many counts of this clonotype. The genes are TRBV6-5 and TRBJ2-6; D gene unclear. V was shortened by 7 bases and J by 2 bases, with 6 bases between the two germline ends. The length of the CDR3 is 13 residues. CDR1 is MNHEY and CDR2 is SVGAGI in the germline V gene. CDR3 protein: CASTMTGANVLTF. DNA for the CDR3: TGTGCCAGCACAATGACTGGGGCCAACGTCCTGACTTTC.

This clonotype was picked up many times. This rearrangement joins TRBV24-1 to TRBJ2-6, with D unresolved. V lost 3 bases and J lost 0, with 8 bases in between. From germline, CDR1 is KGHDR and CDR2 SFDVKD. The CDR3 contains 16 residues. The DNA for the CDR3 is TGTGCCACCAGTGATGGTGGCTTCTCTGGGGCCAACGTCCTGACTTTC. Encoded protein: CATSDGGFSGANVLTF.

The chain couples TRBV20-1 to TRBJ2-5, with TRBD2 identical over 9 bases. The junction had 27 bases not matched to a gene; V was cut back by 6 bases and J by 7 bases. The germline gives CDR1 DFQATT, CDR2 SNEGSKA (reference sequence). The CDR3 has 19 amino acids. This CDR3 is CSAPAGVGASGTPSVTQYF. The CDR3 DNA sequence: TGCAGTGCCCCCGCCGGGGTTGGGGCTAGCGGGACGCCATCGGTGACCCAGTACTTC.

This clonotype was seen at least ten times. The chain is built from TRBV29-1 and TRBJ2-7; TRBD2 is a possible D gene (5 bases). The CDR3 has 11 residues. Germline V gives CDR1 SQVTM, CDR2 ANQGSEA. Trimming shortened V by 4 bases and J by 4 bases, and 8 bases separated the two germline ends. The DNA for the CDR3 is TGCAGCGTTGTGTCGGGGTACGAGCAGTACGTC. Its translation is CSVVSGYEQYV.

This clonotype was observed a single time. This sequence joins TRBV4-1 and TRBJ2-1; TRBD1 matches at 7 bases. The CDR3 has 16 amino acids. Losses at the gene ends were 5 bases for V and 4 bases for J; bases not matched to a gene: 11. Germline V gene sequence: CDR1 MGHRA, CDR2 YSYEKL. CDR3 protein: CASSFEAETGYNEQFF. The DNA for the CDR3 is TGCGCCAGCAGCTTCGAAGCCGAGACAGGGTACAATGAGCAGTTCTTC.

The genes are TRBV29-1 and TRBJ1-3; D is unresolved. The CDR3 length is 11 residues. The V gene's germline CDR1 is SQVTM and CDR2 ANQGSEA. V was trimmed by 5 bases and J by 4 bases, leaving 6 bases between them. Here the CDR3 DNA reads TGCAGCGTTAGGACGGGAAACACCATATATTTT. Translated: CSVRTGNTIYF.

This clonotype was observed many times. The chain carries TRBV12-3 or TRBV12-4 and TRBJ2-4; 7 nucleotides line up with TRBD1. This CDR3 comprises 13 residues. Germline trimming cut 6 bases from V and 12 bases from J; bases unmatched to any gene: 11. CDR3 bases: TGTGCCAGCAGCGGTCTTGACAGGGCAAATCAGTACTTC. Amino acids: CASSGLDRANQYF.